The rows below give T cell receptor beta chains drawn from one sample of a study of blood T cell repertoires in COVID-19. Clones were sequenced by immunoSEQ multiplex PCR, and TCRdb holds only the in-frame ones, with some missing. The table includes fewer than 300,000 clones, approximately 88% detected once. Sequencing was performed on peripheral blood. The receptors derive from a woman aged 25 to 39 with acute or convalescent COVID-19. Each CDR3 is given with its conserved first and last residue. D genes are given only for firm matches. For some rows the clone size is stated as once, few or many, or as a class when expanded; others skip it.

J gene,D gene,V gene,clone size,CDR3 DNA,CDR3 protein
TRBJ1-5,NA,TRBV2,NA,TGTGCCAGCAGTGATGACTACTTCGAACCCCAGCATTTT,CASSDDYFEPQHF
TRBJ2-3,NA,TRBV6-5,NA,TGTGCCAGCAGTTACGGCGGGATCAGTGGGACAGATACGCAGTATTTT,CASSYGGISGTDTQYF
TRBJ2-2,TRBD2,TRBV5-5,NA,TGTGCCAGCAGCTATTCCGGGACTAGCGGGAGTACACACACCGGGGAGCTGTTTTTT,CASSYSGTSGSTHTGELFF
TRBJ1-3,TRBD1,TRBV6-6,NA,TGTGCCAGCAGTCCCCTTGGGGACAGCTACTTCTCTGGAAACACCATATATTTT,CASSPLGDSYFSGNTIYF
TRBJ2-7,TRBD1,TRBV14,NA,TGTGCCAGCAGCCAGGACCCTACGATAGACGGGACAGGATCCTACGAGCAGTACTTC,CASSQDPTIDGTGSYEQYF
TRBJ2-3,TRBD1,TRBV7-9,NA,TGTGCCAGCAGCCGACTGGGGGACAGGGGGAAGGGAAAAGCAGATACGCAGTATTTT,CASSRLGDRGKGKADTQYF
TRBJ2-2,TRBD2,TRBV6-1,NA,TGTGCCAGCAGTGAGAGGCTAGCGGACGGGGAGCTGTTTTTT,CASSERLADGELFF
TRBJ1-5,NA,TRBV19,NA,TGTGCCAGTAGTATATACAGCTCTCAGCCCCAGCATTTT,CASSIYSSQPQHF
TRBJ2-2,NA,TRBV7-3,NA,TGTGCCAGCAGCTTAACGGACAGTCTCGGGGAGCTGTTTTTT,CASSLTDSLGELFF
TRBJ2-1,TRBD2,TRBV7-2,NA,TGTGCCAGCAGCTCACTAGCGGGATCCTACAATGAGCAGTTCTTC,CASSSLAGSYNEQFF
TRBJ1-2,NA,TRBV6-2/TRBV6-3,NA,TGTGCCAGCAGTTACTCGAAACTTGGCTACACCTTC,CASSYSKLGYTF
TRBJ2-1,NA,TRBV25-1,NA,TGTGCCAGCAGTGACGAGGCGGGACGGAGCACCTACAATGAGCAGTTCTTC,CASSDEAGRSTYNEQFF
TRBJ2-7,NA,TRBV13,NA,TGTGCCAGCAGCTTAGGTCTAGCGACCCAGCACTACGAGCAGTACTTC,CASSLGLATQHYEQYF
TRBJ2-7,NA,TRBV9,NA,TGTGCCAGCAGCGCGGCAGGACTTTCACGCGAGCAGTACTTC,CASSAAGLSREQYF
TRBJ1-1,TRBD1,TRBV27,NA,TGTGCCAGCTGGCTACAGGGGAGGAACACTGAAGCTTTCTTT,CASWLQGRNTEAFF
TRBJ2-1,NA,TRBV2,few,TGTGCCAGCAAAGACGGGGTCTACAATGAGCAGTTCTTC,CASKDGVYNEQFF
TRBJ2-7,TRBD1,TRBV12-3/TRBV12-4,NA,TGTGCCAGCAGACCCGGGACAGCCTACGAGCAGTACTTC,CASRPGTAYEQYF
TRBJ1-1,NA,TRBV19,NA,TGTGCCAGTAGATCTACAGGCAACACTGAAGCTTTCTTT,CASRSTGNTEAFF